Listed below are T cell receptor beta chains from one sample, sequenced in a study of shared T cell receptors in the human thymus. Assay: immunoSEQ multiplex PCR; the TCRdb copy retains only in-frame clones and omits some. The table shows approximately 730,000 clones, with approximately 83% occurring only once. In addition, the sample was reused for a study of human thymus T cells.

Source material: thymocytes. These receptors were collected from a girl younger than two with a congenital heart defect. Each CDR3 is given with its conserved first and last residue. Where a row states a size, it is once, few, many or the class of an expanded clone; other rows omit it.

j_call,v_call,clone_size,cdr3_aa
TRBJ2-7,TRBV7-6,-,CASSFPPRTGRTYEQYF
TRBJ1-2,TRBV5-1,-,CASSFCALSQGAGYGYTF
TRBJ1-1,TRBV11-2,-,CASSPRQGAPEAFF
TRBJ1-2,TRBV13,-,CASSLPLGGGINGYTF
TRBJ2-5,TRBV6-1,-,CASSGDRGQFETQYF
TRBJ2-3,TRBV4-1,-,CASSQDGTGGPPDTQYF
TRBJ1-1,TRBV5-1,-,CASSKEQGKKDIKGTEAFF
TRBJ2-7,TRBV11-2,-,CASSAGYEQYF
TRBJ2-7,TRBV6-1,few,CASSEGRGLGKVGGYEQYF
TRBJ2-5,TRBV4-1,-,CASTSREVPETQYF
TRBJ1-3,TRBV19,few,CASGTRQGGGNTIYF
TRBJ2-1,TRBV2,-,CASSKRPYNEQFF
TRBJ2-3,TRBV28,-,CASSFSGGLGDTQYF